The clone carrying this TCR beta chain was picked up one time. Other DNA sequences in the same sample also yield this CDR3. The CDR3 covers 13 residues. Trimming pared 2 bases from V and 5 bases from J, leaving 7 bases between. This record belongs to a study of blood T cell repertoires in COVID-19. Whole-study context: Acute and convalescent COVID-19 samples came from the United States, Italy and Spain. From T cells, B-cell-depleted T cells, or PBMCs came the material, which was cDNA or gDNA.

The authors' processing: Researchers report that nucleated cell counts were estimated from reference gene primer amplification. Sequencing was performed with immunoSEQ multiplex PCR; in TCRdb, only in-frame clones are kept and a portion is missing. D and trimming come from the DNA, and the V and J calls and clone size come from that table. The sample gives 200,000 to 300,000 clones, more than 65% of which show up once; over 2% is in the top ten. The material sequenced was peripheral blood. The V gene is TRBV12-3 or TRBV12-4, the J gene TRBJ1-5; D gene ambiguous. This TCR derives from a man aged 35-49 years who had recovered from COVID-19. CDR3 bases: TGTGCCAGCAGTTTACGGCAGGATCAGCCCCAGCATTTT. Amino acids: CASSLRQDQPQHF.